This T cell receptor (beta chain) is drawn from a study of OX40 agonist ivuxolimab in advanced cancers. Study details: Recorded diagnoses for dose-escalation patients were hepatocellular carcinoma, melanoma, renal cell or head and neck cancer.

Generated by immunoSEQ multiplex PCR, the TCRdb table keeps only in-frame clones and is missing some. The sample includes tens of thousands of clones, around three quarters seen only once; the top ten take approximately 17%. This clone was detected a few times. Germline loops: CDR1 SGHTA, CDR2 FQGNSA. The length of the CDR3 is 17 residues. V was clipped by 1 base and J by 0 bases, with 13 bases between them. The J gene is TRBJ2-4, the V gene TRBV7-2; perhaps TRBD1 as D (6 bases). The sequenced sample was CD4+ or CD8+ T cells sorted from blood, obtained in a trial of the OX40 agonist ivuxolimab. The receptor was isolated from an adult with an advanced solid tumor such as melanoma, head and neck, liver or kidney cancer. Written as DNA, the CDR3 is TGTGCCAGCAGCTTAGGTAGGGGGAGCATAGCCAAAAACATTCAGTACTTC. Translation: CASSLGRGSIAKNIQYF.